The rows below give T cell receptor beta chains drawn from one sample of a study of T cell responses to AZD1222 COVID-19 vaccine. Sequenced by immunoSEQ multiplex PCR; TCRdb stores in-frame clones only, minus some. The sample yields about 120,000 clones, 70% to 90% seen once. The sample consisted of peripheral blood, taken on day 0 of MenACWY control vaccination. The receptors were gathered from an adult in good health. The CDR3 runs from the conserved cysteine through the conserved F or W. A D gene is named only where the DNA matches it firmly. Expanded clones get a size class; other rows say once, few or many, or leave the size out.

j_gene: TRBJ1-1; v_gene: TRBV19; d_gene: .; len: 14; abundance: .; CDR3nt: TGTGCCAGTAGTATAGGCCCCCGGGTACAGATGGCTTTCTTT; CDR3aa: CASSIGPRVQMAFF
j_gene: TRBJ2-1; v_gene: TRBV14; d_gene: TRBD2; len: 19; abundance: .; CDR3nt: TGTGCCAGCAGCCAAGATCTAGGTCACAAGCTAGCGGGGGACAATGAGCAGTTCTTC; CDR3aa: CASSQDLGHKLAGDNEQFF
j_gene: TRBJ1-5; v_gene: TRBV4-1; d_gene: TRBD1; len: 17; abundance: few; CDR3nt: TGCGCCAGCAGCTCCGGACAGGGAGATTTAAGGAGACAGCCCCAGCATTTT; CDR3aa: CASSSGQGDLRRQPQHF
j_gene: TRBJ1-2; v_gene: TRBV11-2; d_gene: .; len: 18; abundance: .; CDR3nt: TGTGCCAGCAGCCCCAGGACAGACTTTTACTATTCTAACTATGGCTACACCTTC; CDR3aa: CASSPRTDFYYSNYGYTF
j_gene: TRBJ1-2; v_gene: TRBV14; d_gene: .; len: 15; abundance: .; CDR3nt: TGTGCCAGCAGCTACTCCGGGACGCTAGCCAGTGGCTACACCTTC; CDR3aa: CASSYSGTLASGYTF
j_gene: TRBJ1-2; v_gene: TRBV29-1; d_gene: .; len: 14; abundance: .; CDR3nt: TGCAGCGTCCCAGAGACAGGCACTAACTATGGCTACACCTTC; CDR3aa: CSVPETGTNYGYTF
j_gene: TRBJ2-3; v_gene: TRBV5-4; d_gene: .; len: 13; abundance: few; CDR3nt: TGTGCCAGCAGCTTGAGGGGGGGGGCTCCGCAGTATTTT; CDR3aa: CASSLRGGAPQYF
j_gene: TRBJ1-4; v_gene: TRBV18; d_gene: TRBD1; len: 14; abundance: .; CDR3nt: TGTGCCAGCTCAGCGACAGGGACTAATGAAAAACTGTTTTTT; CDR3aa: CASSATGTNEKLFF
j_gene: TRBJ1-3; v_gene: TRBV5-5; d_gene: .; len: 17; abundance: .; CDR3nt: TGTGCCAGCAGCTACCCCCCGATGGGGACCTCTGGAAACACCATATATTTT; CDR3aa: CASSYPPMGTSGNTIYF
j_gene: TRBJ2-7; v_gene: TRBV5-1; d_gene: TRBD2; len: 18; abundance: .; CDR3nt: TGCGCCAGCAGCTTGTGGCCGGCTAGCGGGGGAGACTCCTACGAGCAGTACTTC; CDR3aa: CASSLWPASGGDSYEQYF
j_gene: TRBJ2-3; v_gene: TRBV7-9; d_gene: .; len: 15; abundance: .; CDR3nt: TGTGCCAGCAGCTTAACTCCCCCTAGCACAGATACGCAGTATTTT; CDR3aa: CASSLTPPSTDTQYF
j_gene: TRBJ1-4; v_gene: TRBV5-5; d_gene: .; len: 15; abundance: .; CDR3nt: TGTGCCAGCAGCTTGAGGCAGACCCTAAATGAAAAACTGTTTTTT; CDR3aa: CASSLRQTLNEKLFF
j_gene: TRBJ2-2; v_gene: TRBV5-1; d_gene: .; len: 15; abundance: .; CDR3nt: TGCGCCAGCAGCTCACAAGTCTCGAACACCGGGGAGCTGTTTTTT; CDR3aa: CASSSQVSNTGELFF
j_gene: TRBJ1-2; v_gene: TRBV28; d_gene: .; len: 13; abundance: .; CDR3nt: TGTGCCAGCACCTTAGTAGTCGGGAACGGCTACACCTTC; CDR3aa: CASTLVVGNGYTF
j_gene: TRBJ1-5; v_gene: TRBV28; d_gene: TRBD1; len: 15; abundance: .; CDR3nt: TGTGCCAGCAGTTCTTGGACAGGGGGCAATCAGCCCCAGCATTTT; CDR3aa: CASSSWTGGNQPQHF
j_gene: TRBJ2-5; v_gene: TRBV9; d_gene: TRBD2; len: 15; abundance: .; CDR3nt: TGTGCCAGCAGCGTAGGGACACCGCGGGGGGAGACCCAGTACTTC; CDR3aa: CASSVGTPRGETQYF
j_gene: TRBJ1-4; v_gene: TRBV7-3; d_gene: TRBD1; len: 16; abundance: .; CDR3nt: TGTGCCAGCCGGGACAGGGGGCAAAAGTTTGATGAAAAACTGTTTTTT; CDR3aa: CASRDRGQKFDEKLFF
j_gene: TRBJ2-7; v_gene: TRBV13; d_gene: .; len: 13; abundance: .; CDR3nt: TGTGCCAGCTCTAGAGCTACTTCCTACGAGCAGTACTTC; CDR3aa: CASSRATSYEQYF
j_gene: TRBJ1-6; v_gene: TRBV9; d_gene: .; len: 15; abundance: .; CDR3nt: TGTGCCAGCAGCGTAGAGGGCCTACTTAATTCACCCCTCCACTTT; CDR3aa: CASSVEGLLNSPLHF
j_gene: TRBJ2-3; v_gene: TRBV12-5; d_gene: .; len: 16; abundance: .; CDR3nt: TGTGCTAGTGGCTATACTACATCGGGGGGCACAGATACGCAGTATTTT; CDR3aa: CASGYTTSGGTDTQYF
j_gene: TRBJ1-4; v_gene: TRBV4-3; d_gene: TRBD1; len: 16; abundance: .; CDR3nt: TGCGCCAGCAGCCAAGAAGGGGGCGCGGTTAATGAAAAACTGTTTTTT; CDR3aa: CASSQEGGAVNEKLFF
j_gene: TRBJ1-1; v_gene: TRBV5-1; d_gene: .; len: 15; abundance: .; CDR3nt: TGCGCCAGCAGCCGAGTCGGTGGGGGGAACACTGAAGCTTTCTTT; CDR3aa: CASSRVGGGNTEAFF
j_gene: TRBJ1-1; v_gene: TRBV11-2; d_gene: .; len: 13; abundance: .; CDR3nt: TGTGCCAGCAATCAGGAGAGATGGACTGAAGCTTTCTTT; CDR3aa: CASNQERWTEAFF
j_gene: TRBJ1-1; v_gene: TRBV19; d_gene: .; len: 14; abundance: .; CDR3nt: TGTGCCAGTAGTATAGGGACAGCTAACACTGAAGCTTTCTTT; CDR3aa: CASSIGTANTEAFF
j_gene: TRBJ2-3; v_gene: TRBV10-2; d_gene: TRBD2; len: 13; abundance: once; CDR3nt: TGCGCCAGCACACCTAGCGGGGGGCCCTCGCAGTATTTT; CDR3aa: CASTPSGGPSQYF
j_gene: TRBJ2-3; v_gene: TRBV28; d_gene: .; len: 13; abundance: .; CDR3nt: TGTGCCAGCAGCGGGGCTAGCACAGATACGCAGTATTTT; CDR3aa: CASSGASTDTQYF
j_gene: TRBJ2-7; v_gene: TRBV18; d_gene: TRBD1; len: 14; abundance: .; CDR3nt: TGTGCCAGCTCACCGGGACAGGGAAGGGACGAGCAGTACTTC; CDR3aa: CASSPGQGRDEQYF
j_gene: TRBJ1-5; v_gene: TRBV7-2; d_gene: .; len: 17; abundance: .; CDR3nt: TGTGCCAGCAGCTTGCAATACAACGCGATCGTGGATCAGCCCCAGCATTTT; CDR3aa: CASSLQYNAIVDQPQHF
j_gene: TRBJ1-6; v_gene: TRBV12-3/TRBV12-4; d_gene: .; len: 12; abundance: .; CDR3nt: TGTGCCAGCAGCTCCCCCCCTTCACCCCTCCACTTT; CDR3aa: CASSSPPSPLHF
j_gene: TRBJ2-7; v_gene: TRBV4-2; d_gene: .; len: 14; abundance: .; CDR3nt: TGTGCCAGCAGCCAGGACGACAGGAACAGCGAGCAGTACTTC; CDR3aa: CASSQDDRNSEQYF
j_gene: TRBJ2-7; v_gene: TRBV27; d_gene: TRBD2; len: 16; abundance: .; CDR3nt: TGTGCCAGCAGTTCTCCGGGACTAGCGGGGGGGCGCGAGCAGTACTTC; CDR3aa: CASSSPGLAGGREQYF
j_gene: TRBJ1-6; v_gene: TRBV4-1; d_gene: .; len: 14; abundance: .; CDR3nt: TGCGCCAGCAGCCAGACGGAGTGGAATTCACCCCTCCACTTT; CDR3aa: CASSQTEWNSPLHF
j_gene: TRBJ2-7; v_gene: TRBV27; d_gene: .; len: 16; abundance: .; CDR3nt: TGTGCCAGCAGTCCCTCTTCCGGGGAGAGCTCCTACGAGCAGTACTTC; CDR3aa: CASSPSSGESSYEQYF
j_gene: TRBJ1-1; v_gene: TRBV21-1; d_gene: .; len: 15; abundance: .; CDR3nt: TGTGCCAGCAGCAAAGGCGTCGTTCCGGGCACTGAAGCTTTCTTT; CDR3aa: CASSKGVVPGTEAFF
j_gene: TRBJ1-5; v_gene: TRBV19; d_gene: .; len: 13; abundance: few; CDR3nt: TGTGCCAGTATTCTATACGGCAATCAGCCCCAGCATTTT; CDR3aa: CASILYGNQPQHF
j_gene: TRBJ1-5; v_gene: TRBV2; d_gene: .; len: 16; abundance: few; CDR3nt: TGTGCCAGCAGTTTTATACAGGGTCGTGGGAATCAGCCCCAGCATTTT; CDR3aa: CASSFIQGRGNQPQHF
j_gene: TRBJ1-5; v_gene: TRBV6-5; d_gene: .; len: 15; abundance: .; CDR3nt: TGTGCCAGTTTCAGGGGCACCTATAGCAATCAGCCCCAGCATTTT; CDR3aa: CASFRGTYSNQPQHF
j_gene: TRBJ2-3; v_gene: TRBV18; d_gene: .; len: 13; abundance: .; CDR3nt: TGTGCCAGCTCACCAGGTTCAGGAGATACGCAGTATTTT; CDR3aa: CASSPGSGDTQYF
j_gene: TRBJ1-2; v_gene: TRBV4-1; d_gene: .; len: 16; abundance: .; CDR3nt: TGCGCCAGCAGCCAAGAGGGGGTACAGGGAAGCTATGGCTACACCTTC; CDR3aa: CASSQEGVQGSYGYTF
j_gene: TRBJ1-2; v_gene: TRBV6-1; d_gene: TRBD1; len: 17; abundance: .; CDR3nt: TGTGCCAGCAGTGACCCCCGGGACAGCTGGGGGGCCTATGGCTACACCTTC; CDR3aa: CASSDPRDSWGAYGYTF
j_gene: TRBJ1-2; v_gene: TRBV24-1; d_gene: TRBD1; len: 16; abundance: .; CDR3nt: TGTGCCACCAGTGATTCGCAGAGACAGGGAGGCTATGGCTACACCTTC; CDR3aa: CATSDSQRQGGYGYTF
j_gene: TRBJ1-2; v_gene: TRBV10-3; d_gene: TRBD1; len: 14; abundance: .; CDR3nt: TGTGCCATCAGTCAGGACAGGGAGGGGTATGGCTACACCTTC; CDR3aa: CAISQDREGYGYTF
j_gene: TRBJ2-5; v_gene: TRBV10-1; d_gene: .; len: 19; abundance: .; CDR3nt: TGCGCCAGCAGTGAGTCGAAACATCACCCACTAGGTGAGGCAGAGACCCAGTACTTC; CDR3aa: CASSESKHHPLGEAETQYF
j_gene: TRBJ1-5; v_gene: TRBV10-3; d_gene: TRBD1; len: 15; abundance: .; CDR3nt: TGTGCCATCAGTGACCCGGGACAGTACAATCAGCCCCAGCATTTT; CDR3aa: CAISDPGQYNQPQHF
j_gene: TRBJ2-5; v_gene: TRBV7-2; d_gene: TRBD1; len: 15; abundance: .; CDR3nt: TGTGCCAGCAGCGAACAGGGGGAGAGGTCTGAGACCCAGTACTTC; CDR3aa: CASSEQGERSETQYF
j_gene: TRBJ2-7; v_gene: TRBV28; d_gene: TRBD1; len: 17; abundance: .; CDR3nt: TGTGCCAGCAGTCCACCCACCGGGACAGGGCCTTCCTACGAGCAGTACTTC; CDR3aa: CASSPPTGTGPSYEQYF